This TCR beta chain appears in the sequencing data of a study of control samples from healthy donors and cancer patients. V shed 0 bases and J shed 1 base, with 9 bases lying between them. The CDR3 runs to 15 residues. Germline V gene sequence: CDR1 LGHNA, CDR2 YNFKEQ. The repertoire was sequenced with immunoSEQ multiplex PCR; TCRdb's copy has only in-frame clones and lacks some. The data contain approximately 150,000 clones, nearly 96% of them singletons. The source material was blood. J is TRBJ1-1 and V is TRBV4-2; D gene unclear. This receptor was taken from a woman in her twenties or thirties in good health. This CDR3 reads CASSQDGRWNTEAFF. The CDR3 DNA reads as TGTGCCAGCAGCCAAGACGGGCGTTGGAACACTGAAGCTTTCTTT.